The sequence of this TCR beta chain was determined in a study of blood T cells in healthy people across ages. The germline V and J ends were trimmed by 6 bases and 2 bases, with 7 bases remaining between them. Germline V gives CDR1 SQVTM, CDR2 ANQGSEA. CDR3 length equals 11 residues. Primers used in a second PCR of about 7 to 12 cycles were a sample-barcoded 5' primer and a J-beta primer mix. TCRdb passed the 5' RACE reads through MiXCR, listing each CDR3 protein once. Of under 1,100,000 distinct CDR3 sequences listed, around 25% are singletons. This clonotype was seen many times. The same sample was also studied in work on T cells of mothers and their children. That work contributes: Three healthy Caucasian mothers served as donors, and their six children did as well. No persistent microchimeric T cell clones were detected.

Sequenced sample: blood. The gene calls are TRBV29-1 and TRBJ2-5, with D uncertain. The TCR sequence derives from a girl aged 2 to 10 in good health. CDR3 coding DNA: TGCAGCGTCGTAGTACAAGAGACCCAGTACTTC. This codes for CSVVVQETQYF.